This passage covers 11 T cell receptor beta chains from one sample sequenced in a study of identifying expanded T cells in peripheral blood. Only in-frame clones appear in the TCRdb table, and some are missing; sequencing was by immunoSEQ multiplex PCR. The sample shows 120,000 or so clones, roughly 82% of them seen only once. Sequencing was carried out using blood. These receptors were collected from a person aged 18 to 69 in good health.

The chain carries TRBV5-1 and TRBJ2-3; D remains unclear. The CDR3 length is 15 residues. The V gene lost 1 base and the J gene lost 2 bases, with 11 bases spanning the gap. Germline V gene data show CDR1 as SGHRS and CDR2 as YFSETQ. The CDR3 reads CASSLNPGFTDTQYF. The CDR3 region has the DNA TGCGCCAGCAGCTTGAACCCCGGGTTCACAGATACGCAGTATTTT.

The V call is TRBV27, the J call TRBJ1-5, with D maybe TRBD1 (5 bases). V was shortened by 6 bases and J by 4 bases, with 16 bases between the two germline ends. The germline V gene has CDR1 MNHEY and CDR2 SMNVEV (reference sequence). This CDR3 comprises 15 residues. CDR3 coding DNA: TGTGCCAGCAGAATATTAGGGGCGGGGAATCAGCCCCAGCATTTT. Its protein is CASRILGAGNQPQHF.

V usage is TRBV9 and J usage is TRBJ2-1; 9 bases are shared with TRBD2. The CDR3 spans 20 residues. V trimming: 0 bases; J trimming: 0 bases; junction bases outside the gene matches: 13. Germline assignment: CDR1 SGDLS and CDR2 YYNGEE. The CDR3 DNA reads TGTGCCAGCAGCGTAGCTATGCTAGCGGGGCGCCCCAGCTCCTACAATGAGCAGTTCTTC. Its translation is CASSVAMLAGRPSSYNEQFF.

The V call is TRBV29-1, the J call TRBJ1-1, with TRBD1 identical over 7 bases. Looked up from germline, CDR1 is SQVTM and CDR2 is ANQGSEA. Trimming removed 5 bases from V and 4 bases from J; junction bases left unmatched: 4. CDR3 size: 12 residues. The CDR3 nucleotides read TGCAGCGTTCATCCAGGGGGCACTGAAGCTTTCTTT. This translates into CSVHPGGTEAFF.

The chain is built from TRBV6-5 and TRBJ1-5, with 8 bases aligning to TRBD1. CDR1 is MNHEY and CDR2 is SVGAGI in the germline V gene. The length of the CDR3 is 15 residues. J was trimmed by 6 bases and V by 5 bases; bases with no gene match: 9. For the CDR3, the DNA is TGTGCCAGCAGTCAGACAGGGGATGAGGCTCAGCCCCAGCATTTT. It translates to CASSQTGDEAQPQHF.

J is TRBJ2-7 and V is TRBV5-1; possible D gene TRBD2, 5 bases. V lost 0 bases to trimming and J lost 5 bases, with 12 bases between them. This CDR3 is 14 amino acids long. The V gene's germline CDR1 is SGHRS and CDR2 YFSETQ. As DNA, the CDR3 is TGCGCCAGCAGCTTGGAAGGAGGAGGAGACGAGCAGTACTTC. Amino acids: CASSLEGGGDEQYF.

V is TRBV9 and J is TRBJ2-3; 14 bases align to TRBD2. The germline V gene encodes CDR1 SGDLS and CDR2 YYNGEE. Trimming removed 3 bases from V and 6 bases from J; junction bases left unmatched: 27. The CDR3 has 23 residues. CDR3 in amino acids: CASSAPRTSGGSFVQGISDTQYF. Written as DNA, the CDR3 is TGTGCCAGCAGCGCTCCGAGGACTAGCGGGGGGTCTTTTGTCCAGGGTATCTCGGATACGCAGTATTTT.

V usage is TRBV5-6 and J usage is TRBJ2-7; D is uncertain. Between the trimmed V and J ends, which lost 1 base and 3 bases, there was a span of 8 bases. From germline, CDR1 is SGHDT and CDR2 YYEEEE. The CDR3 length is 13 residues. The CDR3 here is CASSLNQVYEQYF. The CDR3 DNA reads TGTGCCAGCAGCTTGAACCAGGTCTACGAGCAGTACTTC.

In this sample, this clone turned up a few times. The chain uses TRBV9 and TRBJ1-6, with D uncertain. Germline-derived CDR1 and CDR2 are SGDLS and YYNGEE. V lost 4 bases and J 10 bases, leaving 18 bases between the germline ends. This CDR3 has 15 amino acids. The CDR3 DNA reads TGTGCCAGCAGCTTGGGCTGGACCGCCGGCTCACCCCTCCACTTT. The encoded protein is CASSLGWTAGSPLHF. Together with reference TRBV9 and TRBJ1-6, the CDR3 gives the full variable domain: DSGVTQTPKHLITATGQRVTLRCSPRSGDLSVYWYQQSLDQGLQFLIQYYNGEERAKGNILERFSAQQFPDLHSELNLSSLELGDSALYFCASSLGWTAGSPLHFGNGTRLTVT.

This clone occurred once. The rearrangement uses TRBV11-2 and TRBJ2-3; D remains unclear. The V end was cut by 1 base, the J end by 4 bases, with 3 bases between. The CDR3 extends over 12 amino acids. CDR1 SGHAT and CDR2 FQNNGV come from the germline V gene. CDR3 nucleotide sequence: TGTGCCAGCAGCTTAGGTCCAGATACGCAGTATTTT. It encodes CASSLGPDTQYF.

This chain uses TRBV5-4 with TRBJ2-3; weak D call: TRBD1 (6 bases). This CDR3 has 12 residues. CDR1 and CDR2 (germline): SGHNT, YYREEE (reference sequence). V shed 5 bases and J shed 9 bases, with 13 bases lying between them. The DNA for the CDR3 is TGTGCCAGCAGGACCCAGGGGAGCACGCAGTATTTT. This codes for CASRTQGSTQYF.